The rows below give T cell receptor beta chains drawn from one sample of a study of shared clonotypes between healthy human individuals. Only in-frame clones appear in the TCRdb table, and some are missing; sequencing was by immunoSEQ multiplex PCR. The data show about 480,000 clones, around 74% seen once. The sequencing sample was made of PBMCs. The source is a woman aged 40 to 50 in good health. Some clones in this sample may be carry-over from other donors' samples. CDR3s include the opening cysteine and the closing phenylalanine or tryptophan. D genes are given only for firm matches. The size field is filled for only some rows; it gives once, few, many or a size class.

TRBJ1-2 | NA | TRBV28 | NA | TGTGCCAGCAGTCCTCAGCCTAAATCGAACTATGGCTACACCTTC | CASSPQPKSNYGYTF
TRBJ2-3 | TRBD2 | TRBV19 | few | TGTGCCAGTAGTATATGGAGCGGGAGGGAGGCAGATACGCAGTATTTT | CASSIWSGREADTQYF
TRBJ2-7 | TRBD1 | TRBV5-5 | once | TGTGCCAGCAGCTCCTCAGCCGGGACAGTTAATCTTGGGACCTACGAGCAGTACTTC | CASSSSAGTVNLGTYEQYF
TRBJ2-3 | TRBD1 | TRBV5-6 | NA | TGTGCCAGCAGCTCCGGGACAGGGGACACAGATACGCAGTATTTT | CASSSGTGDTDTQYF
TRBJ2-2 | NA | TRBV5-4 | NA | TGTGCCAGCAGCGTGGGACTGTCGAACACCGGGGAGCTGTTTTTT | CASSVGLSNTGELFF
TRBJ2-1 | TRBD2 | TRBV2 | NA | TGTGCCAGCAGCGAGACAGGACTAGCGGGAGACAATGAGCAGTTCTTC | CASSETGLAGDNEQFF
TRBJ1-3 | TRBD1 | TRBV9 | NA | TGTGCCAGCAGCGTAGCCTGGGACAGGGAGTCTGGAAACACCATATATTTT | CASSVAWDRESGNTIYF
TRBJ1-3 | NA | TRBV18 | many | TGTGCCAGCTCACCACCTACGCGGGACACCATATATTTT | CASSPPTRDTIYF
TRBJ2-7 | TRBD1 | TRBV28 | NA | TGTGCCAGCTGTCCCGGGGACAGGGGTTTCGACGAGCAGTACTTC | CASCPGDRGFDEQYF
TRBJ2-7 | NA | TRBV6-1 | few | TGTGCCATCAGTGCGGGTCAGGGGACCGTAACCTACGAGCAGTACTTC | CAISAGQGTVTYEQYF
TRBJ1-2 | NA | TRBV5-1 | NA | TGCGCCAGCAGCTCGGGCCCTGGGGGAGACTATGGCTACACCTTC | CASSSGPGGDYGYTF
TRBJ2-5 | NA | TRBV5-6 | once | TGTGCCAGCAGCTTGGGGCAAGGACGGAGCCAAGAGACCCAGTACTTC | CASSLGQGRSQETQYF
TRBJ1-1 | NA | TRBV5-1 | many | TGCGCCAGCAGCTTGGCGGGGACGGATGAAGCTTTCTTT | CASSLAGTDEAFF